The 13 T cell receptor beta chains given below trace back to one sample, sequenced in a study of blood T cells in healthy people across ages. Primers used in a second PCR of roughly 6 to 12 cycles were a sample-barcoded 5' primer and a J-beta primer mix. TCRdb re-analysed the 5' RACE reads in MiXCR, keeping a single row per CDR3 protein. The table records approximately 800,000 distinct CDR3 sequences, more than 50% of them present only once. Material for sequencing was blood. These receptors all come from a man in his forties in good health.

This clonotype appeared a few times. The rearrangement joins TRBV7-2 to TRBJ2-1, with D possibly matching TRBD2 (5 bases). This CDR3 contains 14 residues. V lost 0 bases and J 9 bases, leaving 12 bases between the germline ends. The germline gives CDR1 SGHTA, CDR2 FQGNSA. CDR3 sequence (DNA): TGTGCCAGCAGCTTAGCGCGGGCGGGTGGTGAGCAGTTCTTC. Translating gives CASSLARAGGEQFF.

This clonotype was observed a few times. This chain links TRBV3-1 with TRBJ2-1; 8 bases are shared with TRBD2. With 4 bases clipped from V and 4 bases from J, the junction kept 9 bases outside the gene matches. The CDR3 totals 16 residues. Germline lookup yields CDR1 LGHDT and CDR2 YNNKEL (reference sequence). The CDR3 spells CASSPRGLVAYNEQFF. The CDR3 DNA sequence: TGTGCCAGCAGCCCTAGGGGACTAGTGGCGTACAATGAGCAGTTCTTC.

The chain carries TRBV9 and TRBJ2-5; D unclear. CDR3 size: 15 residues. Trimming shortened V by 0 bases and J by 2 bases, and 11 bases separated the two germline ends. Germline V CDR1 and CDR2: SGDLS, YYNGEE. The CDR3 loop reads CASSVGGRQQETQYF. Written as DNA, the CDR3 is TGTGCCAGCAGCGTAGGAGGCCGGCAACAAGAGACCCAGTACTTC.

The chain combines TRBV20-1 with TRBJ2-3; tentative D call: TRBD2 (6 bases). This CDR3 has 20 residues. The ends were cut back, 3 bases at V and 0 bases at J, with 28 bases in the middle. Per germline, CDR1 DFQATT and CDR2 SNEGSKA (reference sequence). CDR3 nucleotides: TGCAGTGCTAGGCCCGGGGGATTAGCGGAGCTTCTGTTTAGCACAGATACGCAGTATTTT. Translating gives CSARPGGLAELLFSTDTQYF.

The chain's CDR3 is CASSQGGGFSYEQYF. The DNA of the CDR3 is TGTGCCAGCAGCCAAGGAGGGGGGTTCTCCTACGAGCAGTACTTC. The V call is TRBV3-1, the J call TRBJ2-7; the D call may be TRBD1 or TRBD2 (6 bases each). The CDR3 is made up of 15 amino acids. Between the trimmed V and J ends, which lost 1 base and 0 bases, there was a span of 10 bases. CDR1 is LGHDT, CDR2 YNNKEL, per germline (reference sequence).

This clonotype was observed a few times. The V gene is TRBV6-6, the J gene TRBJ2-5, with D possibly matching TRBD1 (6 bases). CDR3 length equals 17 residues. Germline assignment: CDR1 MNHNY and CDR2 SVGAGI (reference sequence). V lost 0 bases and J lost 4, with 18 bases in between. The DNA of the CDR3 is TGTGCCAGCAGTTACTCGAGCCGGGCAGGGGAAGGAGAGACCCAGTACTTC. Its protein product is CASSYSSRAGEGETQYF.

As for this clonotype: The junction does not match germline at one end; this may be a read error. The V call is TRBV3-1, the J call TRBJ2-1; a weak D match, TRBD2 (6 bases). From germline, CDR1 is LGHDT and CDR2 YNNKEL (reference sequence). CDR3 length: 16 amino acids. The CDR3 sequence: CASSQARGSLANEQFF. For the CDR3, the DNA is TGTGCCAGTAGCCAAGCACGGGGGTCCCTTGCCAATGAGCAGTTCTTC.

The chain links TRBV29-1 to TRBJ2-5, with D possibly called TRBD1 or TRBD2 (7 bases each). The J call is in doubt because the DNA end fits TRBJ2-7 better. This CDR3 comprises 16 residues. CDR1 is SQVTM and CDR2 is ANQGSEA in the germline V gene. The CDR3, as DNA: TGCAGCGTTGAGTCCCCTAGACAGGGACTAAACTACGAGCAGTACTTC. This gives the protein CSVESPRQGLNYEQYF.

Here the CDR3 reads CASSPYGTYLKQYF. The CDR3 DNA reads TGTGCCAGCAGTCCATATGGGACTTATCTCAAGCAGTACTTC. V and J are TRBV27 and TRBJ2-7; D is perhaps TRBD2 (6 bases). Deletions cut 5 bases from V and 8 bases from J, with 19 bases between. Germline CDR1 reads MNHEY; CDR2 reads SMNVEV (reference sequence). The CDR3 runs to 14 residues.

The V call is TRBV29-1, the J call TRBJ2-3; D is ambiguous. V was pared by 3 bases and J by 2 bases, with 27 bases between. The CDR3 is made up of 19 amino acids. The germline gives CDR1 SQVTM, CDR2 ANQGSEA. The CDR3 nucleotides are TGCAGCGTTGATAGCTCCCAACCGCGTCTGGCGGATCACACAGATACGCAGTATTTT. Its translation: CSVDSSQPRLADHTDTQYF.

This rearrangement joins TRBV29-1 to TRBJ2-3; 11 bases line up with TRBD2. J was trimmed by 4 bases and V by 8 bases; bases with no gene match: 8. Germline loops: CDR1 SQVTM, CDR2 ANQGSEA. CDR3 length: 14 amino acids. CDR3 bases: TGCAGCTCCCCCGGGACTAGCGGACCAGATACGCAGTATTTT. Translated, it gives CSSPGTSGPDTQYF.

V gene TRBV5-6 combines with J gene TRBJ1-5, with D unclear. Germline CDR1 reads SGHDT; CDR2 reads YYEEEE. V was pared by 0 bases and J by 7 bases, with 11 bases between. The CDR3 loop spans 14 amino acids. Here the CDR3 reads CASSLVSSVQPQHF. In nucleotides, the CDR3 is TGTGCCAGCAGCTTGGTCAGCTCAGTACAGCCCCAGCATTTT.

This clonotype turned up a few times. This chain uses TRBV6-5 with TRBJ1-5; unclear D gene. The V and J ends lost 0 bases and 1 base respectively, with 7 bases between them. Germline CDR1 MNHEY, CDR2 SVGAGI. CDR3 size: 15 residues. In DNA, the CDR3 is TGTGCCAGCAGTTACTCGCGGATAAGCAATCAGCCCCAGCATTTT. It translates to CASSYSRISNQPQHF.